This entry lists 19 T cell receptor beta chains sequenced from one sample in a study of T-cell reconstitution after alpha-beta-depleted transplantation in children. Unique molecular identifiers were built into the TCRbeta library. TCRdb itself ran the PCR reads through MiXCR, one entry per CDR3 protein. The sample yields a few hundred thousand distinct CDR3 sequences, roughly 10% seen once. This sample comprised peripheral blood, obtained 180 days after TCRalphabeta/CD19-depleted stem cell transplant. The receptors were gathered from a male patient aged 2 to 9 who had a stem cell transplant for chronic granulomatous disease, so the T cells may come from the graft donor.

Turning to this clonotype: Relative to the germline gene, one junction end is altered; a read error may explain this. The genes are TRBV27 and TRBJ2-7; maybe TRBD2 (5 bases). Germline-derived CDR1 and CDR2 are MNHEY and SMNVEV (reference sequence). The CDR3 covers 15 residues. In nucleotides, the CDR3 is TGTGCCAGCAGTTTATCCTCGGACTGGACCTACAAGCAGTACTTC. Amino acids: CASSLSSDWTYKQYF.

This clonotype has at least ten counts. The chain joins TRBV7-2 to TRBJ1-6; D is undetermined. The CDR3 covers 15 residues. V dropped 2 bases and J dropped 5 bases, with 10 bases sitting between them. Germline CDR1 is SGHTA and CDR2 is FQGNSA. The DNA for the CDR3 is TGTGCCAGCAGCTTACAGGCCCCGAATAATTCACCCCTCCACTTT. Translating it yields CASSLQAPNNSPLHF.

This clonotype has at least ten counts. The germline gene is not matched at one end of the junction; a read error may be the cause. The chain has TRBV29-1 and TRBJ1-5; TRBD1 aligns across 8 bases. Germline loops: CDR1 SQVTM, CDR2 ANQGSEA. This CDR3 comprises 15 residues. The CDR3 here is CSVQDRGRNNQPQHF. Written as DNA, the CDR3 is TGCAGCGTTCAAGACAGGGGTAGAAACAATCAGCCCCAGCATTTT.

This clonotype was seen only once. The chain recombines TRBV30 with TRBJ2-5, with 7 bases fitting TRBD2. Per the germline V gene, CDR1 is GTSNPN and CDR2 is SVGIG (reference sequence). The CDR3 length is 13 residues. Trimming at V came to 4 bases and at J to 6 bases, leaving 8 bases not matched to a gene. The CDR3 DNA follows: TGTGCCTGGATAGGGGAGGGATTCCAGACCCAGTACTTC. Residues: CAWIGEGFQTQYF.

This clonotype was picked up many times. The chain is built from TRBV10-1 and TRBJ2-2; 8 bases line up with TRBD1. V was clipped by 10 bases and J by 3 bases; unmatched bases: 7. The CDR3 spans 14 residues. Germline V gene sequence: CDR1 WNHNN, CDR2 SYGVQD (reference sequence). The CDR3 here is CATATGEDTGELFF. CDR3 nucleotide sequence: TGCGCCACAGCGACAGGGGAGGACACCGGGGAGCTGTTTTTT.

This clonotype showed up just a few times. The rearrangement joins TRBV18 to TRBJ1-5; 8 positions agree with TRBD1. CDR3 length equals 16 residues. V lost 1 base, J lost 6 bases, and 8 bases stayed unmatched. Germline V CDR1 and CDR2: KGHSH, LQKENI. The CDR3 nucleotides read TGTGCCAGCTCACCACGGCTGGACAGGGTTGTTCAGCCCCAGCATTTT. This codes for CASSPRLDRVVQPQHF.

This clonotype was seen repeatedly, ten times or more. The rearrangement uses TRBV11-2 and TRBJ2-1; no clear D. The ends were cut back, 8 bases at V and 0 bases at J, with 11 bases in the middle. The length of the CDR3 is 14 residues. Germline V CDR1 and CDR2: SGHAT, FQNNGV. Here the CDR3 DNA reads TGTGCCAGCGCATACAGTAGCTCCTACAATGAGCAGTTCTTC. Protein sequence: CASAYSSSYNEQFF.

There are many counts of this clonotype. The rearrangement uses TRBV6-2 or TRBV6-3 and TRBJ2-7, with 8 nucleotides matching TRBD1. V lost 4 bases to trimming and J lost 2 bases; unmatched junction nucleotides: 7. The CDR3 spans 15 residues. CDR1 is MNHEY and CDR2 is SVGEGT in the germline V gene. The chain's CDR3 is CASSSTGARTYEQYF. CDR3 coding DNA: TGTGCCAGCAGTTCGACAGGGGCCCGCACCTACGAGCAGTACTTC.

In this sample, this clonotype turned up a few times. V is TRBV28 and J is TRBJ2-7; TRBD2 matches 10 bases. V lost 2 bases, J lost 2 bases, and 12 bases stayed unmatched. Germline CDR1 MDHEN, CDR2 SYDVKM. This CDR3 comprises 18 residues. CDR3 DNA sequence: TGTGCCAGCAGTTTAAGTTTGGGGATTAGCGGGAGGACCTACGAGCAGTACTTC. As protein: CASSLSLGISGRTYEQYF.

This clonotype was seen many times. This chain connects TRBV5-1 to TRBJ2-7; 11 nucleotides align to TRBD1. Germline V gene sequence: CDR1 SGHRS, CDR2 YFSETQ. This CDR3 region has 14 residues. Trimming cost V 3 bases and J 5 bases; bases outside gene matches: 4. The CDR3 reads CASSWTGGYDEQYF. CDR3 bases: TGCGCCAGCAGCTGGACAGGGGGCTACGACGAGCAGTACTTC.

This clonotype was counted ten times or more. V and J are TRBV11-2 and TRBJ2-1; 7 nucleotides match TRBD1. CDR3 size: 18 residues. Germline V lookup: CDR1 SGHAT, CDR2 FQNNGV. With 0 bases clipped from V and 6 bases from J, the junction kept 14 bases outside the gene matches. The CDR3 spells CASSLETPIWDRSNEQFF. CDR3 coding DNA: TGTGCCAGCAGCTTAGAGACGCCTATATGGGACAGAAGCAATGAGCAGTTCTTC.

This clonotype appeared many times. The chain recombines TRBV5-5 with TRBJ2-7; 13 nucleotides line up with TRBD2. CDR1 is SGHKS and CDR2 is YYEKEE in the germline V gene (reference sequence). J gave up 5 bases and V 3 bases, and 5 bases lay outside the gene matches. The CDR3 length is 15 residues. The DNA for the CDR3 is TGTGCCAGCAGCTCAGGACTAGCGGGAGTACACGAGCAGTACTTC. Protein: CASSSGLAGVHEQYF.

The sample holds many counts of this clonotype. The rearrangement links TRBV20-1 to TRBJ2-5; D unclear. Per germline, CDR1 DFQATT and CDR2 SNEGSKA (reference sequence). This CDR3 spans 16 amino acids. Trimming left V 1 base short and J 4 bases short, with 19 bases between. CDR3 protein: CSARATQEFFVETQYF. CDR3 nucleotide sequence: TGCAGTGCTAGAGCGACCCAGGAGTTTTTTGTAGAGACCCAGTACTTC.

This clonotype has ten or more counts. This chain links TRBV6-5 with TRBJ2-6, with TRBD1 as a possible D gene (6 bases). CDR1 MNHEY and CDR2 SVGAGI come from the germline V gene. This CDR3 comprises 15 residues. Trimming stripped 4 bases from V and 4 bases from J, with 11 bases between. CDR3 bases: TGTGCCAGCAGTTGGACAGTGGGGGGGGCCAACGTCCTGACTTTC. Translating gives CASSWTVGGANVLTF.

This clonotype was seen repeatedly, ten times or more. The rearrangement links TRBV7-9 to TRBJ2-3; D is perhaps TRBD2 (5 bases). V dropped 3 bases and J dropped 6 bases, with 16 bases sitting between them. This CDR3 contains 15 residues. CDR1 is SEHNR and CDR2 is FQNEAQ in the germline V gene (reference sequence). CDR3 nucleotide sequence: TGTGCCAGCAGCTTCAGCGGCCCCTCCGGGGATACGCAGTATTTT. Translated: CASSFSGPSGDTQYF.

This clonotype was seen a few times. CDR3 protein: CASRLISGGRETQYF. The DNA for the CDR3 is TGTGCAAGTCGCTTAATCTCGGGGGGCCGTGAGACCCAGTACTTC. The chain couples TRBV12-2 to TRBJ2-5; the table's D call of TRBD2 was not tested on the DNA. TRBV12-2 is shown as a pseudogene. This CDR3 is built from 15 residues.

This clonotype has a count of ten or more. CDR3 in amino acids: CASSPPPLAGGICQETQYF. As DNA, the CDR3 is TGTGCCAGCAGCCCGCCCCCGCTAGCGGGGGGCATATGCCAAGAGACCCAGTACTTC. This chain links TRBV7-7 with TRBJ2-5; 11 bases line up with TRBD2. The length of the CDR3 is 19 residues. Trimming cost V 5 bases and J 1 base; bases outside gene matches: 15. Germline V gene lookup returns CDR1 SSHAT and CDR2 FNYEAQ (reference sequence).

This clonotype was recorded many times. This chain joins TRBV6-5 and TRBJ1-1, with TRBD1 as a possible D gene (6 bases). Trimming stripped 8 bases from V and 5 bases from J, with 24 bases between. This CDR3 has 16 amino acids. Germline V lookup: CDR1 MNHEY, CDR2 SVGAGI. The CDR3 sequence is CASARSRGLERTEAFF. The CDR3 DNA is TGTGCCAGCGCTAGGAGTCGGGGGCTCGAGAGGACTGAAGCTTTCTTT.

This clonotype was found a few times. The V call is TRBV12-3 or TRBV12-4, the J call TRBJ1-1, with D unresolved. The germline V and J ends were trimmed by 7 bases and 6 bases, with 9 bases remaining between them. The CDR3 spans 11 residues. The CDR3 DNA is TGTGCCAGCAAATCCGGGTCTGAAGCTTTCTTT. Protein: CASKSGSEAFF.